The entry below describes one T cell receptor (beta chain). The V end lost 6 bases, the J end lost 4 bases, and 15 bases lay between the germline ends. Germline loops: CDR1 ENHRY, CDR2 SYGVKD. The CDR3 has 14 residues. The sample belongs to a study of T cell changes during pregnancy in multiple sclerosis. The protocol was immunoSEQ multiplex PCR, while the TCRdb copy is restricted to in-frame clones and leaves out a portion. The sample gives around 80,000 clones, over 85% of which show up once; about 0.99% is in the top ten. Sample: peripheral blood, taken in the second trimester of pregnancy. The receptor comes from a female donor in good health, enrolled as a control in a pregnancy study. The chain recombines TRBV10-3 with TRBJ1-2; TRBD1 might be the D (5 bases). CDR3 residues: CAISRTGLGYGYTF. CDR3 DNA: TGTGCCATCAGCAGAACAGGTTTGGGCTATGGCTACACCTTC.